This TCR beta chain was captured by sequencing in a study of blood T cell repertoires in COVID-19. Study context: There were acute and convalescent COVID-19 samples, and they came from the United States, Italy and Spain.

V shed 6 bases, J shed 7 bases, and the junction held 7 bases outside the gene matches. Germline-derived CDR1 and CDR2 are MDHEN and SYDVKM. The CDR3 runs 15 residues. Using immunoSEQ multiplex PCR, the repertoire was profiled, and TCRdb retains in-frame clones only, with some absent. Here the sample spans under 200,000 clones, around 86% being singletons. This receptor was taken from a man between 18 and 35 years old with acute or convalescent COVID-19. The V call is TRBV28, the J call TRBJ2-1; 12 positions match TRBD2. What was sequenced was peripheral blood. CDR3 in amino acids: CASRSGTSGRNEQFF. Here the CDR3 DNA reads TGTGCCAGCAGATCAGGGACTAGCGGGCGTAATGAGCAGTTCTTC.